These 6 T cell receptor beta chains came from one sample sequenced in a study of beta chain features in type 1 diabetes. Isolated RNA was reverse transcribed in full, so expressed TCRB transcripts were sequenced. Profiling relied on immunoSEQ multiplex PCR, and the TCRdb table lists in-frame clones only, not all of them. The data hold some 60,000 clones, with about three fifths observed a single time. Sequenced material: Tregs from blood. The source is a woman aged 18-35 years in good health.

J is TRBJ2-3 and V is TRBV6-5; possible D gene TRBD2, 5 bases. The CDR3 covers 16 residues. Trimming took off 0 bases at V and 0 bases at J, with 10 bases between the two ends. Germline V CDR1 and CDR2: MNHEY, SVGAGI. CDR3 nucleotide sequence: TGTGCCAGCAGTTACTCGATGCGGACTAGCACAGATACGCAGTATTTT. This codes for CASSYSMRTSTDTQYF.

Remarks on this clone: The germline gene is not matched at one end of the junction; a read error may be the cause. V is TRBV2 and J is TRBJ2-7; possible D gene TRBD2, 6 bases. CDR1 and CDR2 from the germline V gene are SNHLY and FYNNEI. This CDR3 spans 13 amino acids. The CDR3 DNA sequence: TGTGCCAGCAGTGGGCTAACCCGGGACTTCGGAGACTTC. Encoded protein: CASSGLTRDFGDF.

The V and J genes are TRBV5-1 and TRBJ2-3; 11 nucleotides agree with TRBD1. This CDR3 has 14 amino acids. Germline values: CDR1 SGHRS, CDR2 YFSETQ. V shed 4 bases and J 6 bases; nucleotides not matched to a gene: 4. CDR3 sequence reads: CASSPGQGEDTQYF. In nucleotides, the CDR3 is TGCGCCAGCAGCCCGGGACAGGGGGAGGATACGCAGTATTTT.

This clone was observed once. This chain connects TRBV7-2 to TRBJ2-3; TRBD2 matches at 8 bases. Trimming at V came to 5 bases and at J to 5 bases, leaving 9 bases not matched to a gene. The CDR3 spans 15 residues. Germline V lookup: CDR1 SGHTA, CDR2 FQGNSA. The CDR3 loop is CASSPGLARGDTQYF. The DNA for the CDR3 is TGTGCCAGCAGCCCCGGACTAGCCAGAGGAGATACGCAGTATTTT.

This clone was seen more than once but under ten times. The chain recombines TRBV19 with TRBJ1-2, with 7 bases aligning to TRBD1. This CDR3 is built from 18 residues. The V gene end was trimmed by 3 bases and the J gene end by 5 bases; junction bases not matched to a gene: 18. Germline V gene lookup returns CDR1 LNHDA and CDR2 SQIVND (reference sequence). CDR3 DNA sequence: TGTGCCAGTAGTATCCCCCGGACAGGAGCCCGTATGGGGTATGGCTACACCTTC. This codes for CASSIPRTGARMGYGYTF.

CDR3 in DNA: TGTGCCAGCAGCCCTGGGACAGATCAAGAGACCCAGTACTTC. As protein: CASSPGTDQETQYF. This rearrangement joins TRBV11-1 to TRBJ2-5; 7 bases are a match to TRBD1. V shed 5 bases, J shed 2 bases, and the junction held 5 bases outside the gene matches. Per germline, CDR1 SGHAT and CDR2 FQDESV (reference sequence). The CDR3 runs 14 residues.